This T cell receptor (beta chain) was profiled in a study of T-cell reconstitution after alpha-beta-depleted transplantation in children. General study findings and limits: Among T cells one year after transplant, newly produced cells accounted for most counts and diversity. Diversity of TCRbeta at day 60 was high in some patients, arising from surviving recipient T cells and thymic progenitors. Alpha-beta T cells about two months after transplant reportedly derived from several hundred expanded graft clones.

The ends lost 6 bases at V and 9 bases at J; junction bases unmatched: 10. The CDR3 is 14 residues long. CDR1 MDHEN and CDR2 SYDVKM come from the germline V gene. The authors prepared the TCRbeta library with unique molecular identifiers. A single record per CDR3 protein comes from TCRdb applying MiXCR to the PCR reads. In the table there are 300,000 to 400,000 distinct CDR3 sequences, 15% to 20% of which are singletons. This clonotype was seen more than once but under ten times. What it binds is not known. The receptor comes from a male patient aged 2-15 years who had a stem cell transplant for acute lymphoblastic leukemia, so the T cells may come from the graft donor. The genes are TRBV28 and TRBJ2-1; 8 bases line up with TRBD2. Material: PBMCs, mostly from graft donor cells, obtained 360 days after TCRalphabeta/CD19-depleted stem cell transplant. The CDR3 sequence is CASSPREGHVEQFF. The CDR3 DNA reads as TGTGCCAGCAGCCCCCGGGAGGGCCATGTTGAGCAGTTCTTC.